This T cell receptor beta chain was captured by sequencing in a study of shared clonotypes between healthy human individuals. General study results and limits: The authors sampled blood alone, and tissue repertoires likely differ. A handful of donors showed sharing of about 5.5% of naive CD4 clonotypes.

Researchers partitioned CD4+ cells into CD45RA+ naive and CD45RA-negative memory subsets. CDR1 is DFQATT, CDR2 SNEGSKA, per germline (reference sequence). Trimming shortened V by 6 bases and J by 4 bases, and 9 bases separated the two germline ends. The CDR3 spans 11 residues. This clone was counted between two and nine times. What it binds is unknown. Researchers divided each subset's genomic DNA evenly across several immunoSEQ plates. Produced via immunoSEQ multiplex PCR; TCRdb's table is partial and in-frame only. The profile shows around 510,000 clones, 90% to 96% of them singletons. This TCR was recovered from a woman in her twenties or thirties in good health. The sequencing input was naive CD4+ T cells sorted from blood. Subset defined: CD45RA+ positively selected. The chain carries TRBV20-1 and TRBJ2-5; D unclear. CDR3 region: CSAWGGETQYF. The CDR3 coding sequence is TGCAGTGCGTGGGGTGGAGAGACCCAGTACTTC.